This T cell receptor (beta chain) came from a study of blood T cell repertoires in COVID-19. TCRdb keeps only in-frame clones here, not all; method: immunoSEQ multiplex PCR. The sample shows some 190,000 clones, about 75% of them seen only once. Sequencing was done on a sample of peripheral blood. This clonotype originated in a woman in her forties or fifties with active or convalescent COVID-19.

The CDR3 nucleotides are TGTGCCAGCTTCGACAGGAAAAAAAATAGCAATCAGCCCCAGCATTTT. The encoded protein is CASFDRKKNSNQPQHF. The chain has TRBV28 and TRBJ1-5, with a tentative D call TRBD1 (6 bases). CDR1 and CDR2 (germline): MDHEN, SYDVKM. V lost 8 bases, J lost 0 bases, and 17 bases lay in between. This CDR3 has 16 amino acids.